Included here is one TCR beta chain sequence, with context. The antigen remains undetermined. Deletions cut 4 bases from V and 7 bases from J, with 11 bases between. Germline V gene sequence: CDR1 SGHKS, CDR2 YYEKEE (reference sequence). The CDR3 has 12 residues. The record originates from a study of cytomegalovirus exposure and HLA in healthy donors. Study results and caveats: Later analysis identified several of the most significant clusters that appeared linked to common viral pathogens. 87-base-pair reads could not separate some V segments, including TRBV6-2 and TRBV6-3. In vitro confirmation showed three CMV-associated chains to be CMV antigen specific.

Primers for the PCR totalled 60 Vbeta and 13 Jbeta. Methods used by the authors: About 10 million of around 85 million unique TCR beta chains were shared, per a later count. This table comes from immunoSEQ multiplex PCR, and its TCRdb copy is limited to in-frame clones, with some not included. D and trimming come from the DNA, and the V and J calls and clone size come from that table. The sample has 150,000 or so clones, around 67% seen once. This clonotype was sampled from a woman between 18 and 29 years old in good health and CMV-seronegative. Sample: PBMCs. This chain links TRBV5-5 with TRBJ1-1; no clear D gene. Here the CDR3 reads CASSQDLFEAFF. The CDR3 DNA reads as TGTGCCAGCAGCCAGGATCTCTTTGAAGCTTTCTTT.